The next 6 T cell receptor beta chains were all read from a single sample in a study of response to subunit inactivated influenza vaccine (dated by TCRdb to 2016 to 2019). The library was produced with RT-PCR. Sequenced on an Illumina HiSeq 2500. The public sequencing data were trimmed at Q25 with fastp and processed into clonotypes with MiXCR by TCRdb, which kept only in-frame beta chains. Each CDR3 protein appears once, grouped with its most common genes and DNA. This sample has approximately 680,000 distinct CDR3 sequences in its table, and roughly 14% of those were observed once. The ten largest clonotypes hold 11% of the sample. The input for sequencing was PBMCs from blood, taken 11 to 12 days after vaccination. The receptors shown here come from a man aged 50 to 59 who received an inactivated influenza vaccine. Donor details come from another sample of the same person, matched by shared clones.

V usage is TRBV6-2 or TRBV6-3 and J usage is TRBJ2-1; 15 bases agree with TRBD2. Per germline, CDR1 MNHEY and CDR2 SVGEGT. The CDR3 loop spans 16 amino acids. V shed 6 bases and J 9 bases; nucleotides not matched to a gene: 9. The chain's CDR3 is CASSSRGLAGGFEQFF. The CDR3 coding sequence is TGTGCCAGCAGCAGTAGGGGACTAGCGGGGGGTTTTGAGCAGTTCTTC.

V is TRBV6-1 and J is TRBJ1-2; D is unclear. Between the trimmed V and J ends, which lost 2 bases and 4 bases, there was a span of 8 bases. The CDR3 consists of 13 residues. CDR1 is MNHNS, CDR2 SASEGT, per germline. CDR3 sequence reads: CASSELAVYGYTF. CDR3 sequence (DNA): TGTGCCAGCAGTGAACTTGCGGTCTATGGCTACACCTTC.

In this sample, this clonotype turned up a few times. V is TRBV5-1 and J is TRBJ2-7; 10 bases are shared with TRBD1. The CDR3 contains 14 residues. Germline values: CDR1 SGHRS, CDR2 YFSETQ. J gave up 6 bases and V 4 bases, and 7 bases lay outside the gene matches. CDR3 region: CASSPGTGDREQYF. The CDR3 nucleotides read TGCGCCAGCAGCCCTGGGACAGGGGATCGCGAGCAGTACTTC.

This clonotype was counted only a few times. The CDR3 coding sequence is TGCGCCAGCAGCCGAGACAGGGGCGGGACTGAAGCTTTCTTT. Residues: CASSRDRGGTEAFF. The chain carries TRBV4-1 and TRBJ1-1; 8 bases are shared with TRBD1. Germline V gene sequence: CDR1 MGHRA, CDR2 YSYEKL. This CDR3 is 14 amino acids long. Trimming removed 4 bases from V and 5 bases from J; junction bases left unmatched: 6.

This sequence joins TRBV5-1 and TRBJ2-1; TRBD2 aligns across 16 bases. This CDR3 is built from 20 residues. Trimming removed 3 bases from V and 5 bases from J; junction bases left unmatched: 14. In germline, CDR1 is SGHRS, CDR2 YFSETQ. CDR3 nucleotide sequence: TGCGCCAGCAGCTCCAGACCCCCGGGACTAGCGGGAGGGACGGACAATGAGCAGTTCTTC. It translates to CASSSRPPGLAGGTDNEQFF.

The chain combines TRBV14 with TRBJ2-2; D may be TRBD1 (6 bases). The germline V and J ends were trimmed by 1 base and 1 base, with 7 bases remaining between them. Germline CDR1 and CDR2: SGHDN and FVKESK. CDR3 length: 15 amino acids. In nucleotides, the CDR3 is TGTGCCAGCAGCCAAGGACAGGAGAACACCGGGGAGCTGTTTTTT. The encoded protein is CASSQGQENTGELFF. The variable domain in full, completed from reference TRBV14 and TRBJ2-2, reads EAGVTQFPSHSVIEKGQTVTLRCDPISGHDNLYWYRRVMGKEIKFLLHFVKESKQDESGMPNNRFLAERTGGTYSTLKVQPAELEDSGVYFCASSQGQENTGELFFGEGSRLTVL.